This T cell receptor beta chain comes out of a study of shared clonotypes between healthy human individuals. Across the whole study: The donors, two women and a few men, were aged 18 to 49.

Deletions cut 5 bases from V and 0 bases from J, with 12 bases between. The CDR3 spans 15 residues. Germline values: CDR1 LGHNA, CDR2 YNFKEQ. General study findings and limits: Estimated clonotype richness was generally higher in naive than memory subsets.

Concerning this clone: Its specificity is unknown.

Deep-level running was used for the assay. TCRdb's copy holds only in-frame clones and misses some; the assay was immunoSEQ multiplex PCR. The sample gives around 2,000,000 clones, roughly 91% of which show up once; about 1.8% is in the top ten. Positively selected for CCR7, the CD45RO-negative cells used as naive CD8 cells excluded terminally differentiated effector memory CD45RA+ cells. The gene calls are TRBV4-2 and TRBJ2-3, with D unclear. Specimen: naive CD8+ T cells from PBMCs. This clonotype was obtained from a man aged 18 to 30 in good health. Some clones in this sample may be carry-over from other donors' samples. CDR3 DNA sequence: TGTGCCAGCAGCGGATACTACTCTAGCACAGATACGCAGTATTTT. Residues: CASSGYYSSTDTQYF.